Following are 10 T cell receptor beta chains from one sample sequenced in a study of blood T cells in healthy people across ages. The authors ran a second PCR of roughly 6 to 12 cycles using a sample-barcoded 5' primer and a J-beta primer mix. MiXCR, applied by TCRdb to the 5' RACE reads, yields one record per CDR3 protein. The data hold 550,000 to 800,000 distinct CDR3 sequences, with more than 20% observed a single time. The specimen was blood. The receptors stem from a man aged 65 to 85 in good health.

Only a few counts were recorded for this clonotype. This chain links TRBV20-1 with TRBJ2-1; D is perhaps TRBD1 or TRBD2 (6 bases each). The CDR3 covers 12 residues. Per the germline V gene, CDR1 is DFQATT and CDR2 is SNEGSKA (reference sequence). The V end was cut by 6 bases, the J end by 7 bases, with 13 bases between. CDR3 DNA: TGCAGTGCCTCAAGGGGGGATAATGAGCAGTTCTTC. It yields the protein CSASRGDNEQFF.

The J gene is TRBJ2-1, the V gene TRBV29-1; TRBD2 aligns across 11 bases. The CDR3 loop spans 16 amino acids. Germline V gene data show CDR1 as SQVTM and CDR2 as ANQGSEA. CDR3 in DNA: TGCAACGTCCTAGGGGGACTAGCGGACTCCTACAATGAGCAGTTCTTC. Amino acids: CNVLGGLADSYNEQFF.

This clonotype was found many times. The chain carries TRBV20-1 and TRBJ1-4, with TRBD1 matching over 7 bases. The CDR3 loop spans 13 amino acids. Germline CDR1 DFQATT, CDR2 SNEGSKA (reference sequence). V trimming: 6 bases; J trimming: 8 bases; junction bases outside the gene matches: 9. The CDR3 here is CSALQGFVEKLFF. The CDR3 coding sequence is TGCAGTGCCTTACAGGGGTTTGTCGAAAAACTGTTTTTT.

As regards this clonotype: The junction differs from germline at one of its ends, possibly a read error. This sequence joins TRBV10-3 and TRBJ2-5; TRBD1 matches 7 bases. The CDR3 covers 13 residues. Germline V gene sequence: CDR1 ENHRY, CDR2 SYGVKD. The CDR3 loop reads CAISLDRVNEQLF. Written as DNA, the CDR3 is TGTGCCATCAGTCTAGACAGGGTCAATGAGCAGCTCTTC.

There are a few counts of this clonotype. The V gene is TRBV27, the J gene TRBJ2-3; D is possibly TRBD1 (5 bases). Trimming removed 4 bases from V and 4 bases from J, with 15 bases in between. The V gene's germline CDR1 is MNHEY and CDR2 SMNVEV (reference sequence). This CDR3 contains 15 residues. Written as DNA, the CDR3 is TGTGCCAGCAGTTCCTACCTAGGGGCAGCAGATACGCAGTATTTT. Residues: CASSSYLGAADTQYF.

The J gene is TRBJ1-2, the V gene TRBV13; D is unresolved. The V gene lost 1 base and the J gene lost 3 bases, with 6 bases spanning the gap. Looked up from germline, CDR1 is PRHDT and CDR2 is FYEKMQ (reference sequence). This CDR3 contains 13 residues. CDR3 in DNA: TGTGCCAGCAGCTTAGCCCACGACTATGGCTACACCTTC. Translation gives CASSLAHDYGYTF.

V and J are TRBV18 and TRBJ1-1; 7 bases are shared with TRBD1. The CDR3 spans 13 residues. Losses at the gene ends were 5 bases for V and 11 bases for J; bases not matched to a gene: 11. Germline values: CDR1 KGHSH, CDR2 LQKENI. CDR3 nucleotides: TGTGCCAGCTCATTATTTCAGGGGGGTCGCGCTTTCTTT. Its translation is CASSLFQGGRAFF.

The chain uses TRBV7-6 and TRBJ1-4; 9 nucleotides agree with TRBD1. This CDR3 has 14 residues. V lost 6 bases to trimming and J lost 7 bases; unmatched junction nucleotides: 6. Germline CDR1 SGHVS, CDR2 FNYEAQ. The CDR3 DNA is TGTGCCAGCAGGCCCGGGACAGGGAGTGAAAAACTGTTTTTT. It translates to CASRPGTGSEKLFF.

This chain joins TRBV10-3 and TRBJ2-5, with TRBD2 identical over 9 bases. Germline assignment: CDR1 ENHRY and CDR2 SYGVKD. After removal of 10 bases from V and 1 base from J, the junction contained 16 bases not matched to a gene. The CDR3 covers 17 residues. DNA for the CDR3: TGTGCCACTGCTAGCGGGACAAAACCAGACCTCCAAGAGACCCAGTACTTC. Translating gives CATASGTKPDLQETQYF.

The rearrangement links TRBV6-5 to TRBJ2-3; TRBD2 matches 12 bases. CDR1 MNHEY and CDR2 SVGAGI come from the germline V gene. This CDR3 has 16 amino acids. V dropped 6 bases and J dropped 5; count of bases not matched to a gene: 9. The CDR3 sequence is CASSPDWTSGKDTQYF. Written as DNA, the CDR3 is TGTGCCAGCAGCCCCGACTGGACTAGCGGGAAAGATACGCAGTATTTT.